This record looks at one T cell receptor (beta chain) sequence and its context. Its antigen is not identified. Assay used: immunoSEQ multiplex PCR; TCRdb lists only in-frame clones, some missing. The table records 75,000 to 85,000 clones, over 75% of them present only once. V dropped 6 bases and J dropped 2 bases, with 9 bases sitting between them. Germline V gene sequence: CDR1 MNHEY, CDR2 SVGAGI. The CDR3 totals 13 residues. This sample was taken from a study of a mutant IDH1 vaccine in newly diagnosed glioma. Background on the study: Before enrollment, patients got radiotherapy alone, temozolomide alone, or mostly the combination.

Time point reported: week 5, during vaccination. Topical imiquimod accompanied each vaccine dose, which consisted of 300 ug of mutant IDH1 20-mer peptide. New WHO grade 3 or 4 astrocytomas that were IDH1-mutant and ATRX-lost had been found in donors. The sample here was PBMCs, taken from a glioma patient whose treatment included an IDH1 peptide vaccine. This TCR was recovered from a woman in her forties or fifties with glioma. V and J are TRBV6-5 and TRBJ2-3; D not certain. The CDR3 reads CASRGRTTDTQYF. As DNA, the CDR3 is TGTGCCAGCAGGGGCAGAACCACAGATACGCAGTATTTT.